This TCR beta chain originates from a study of OX40 agonist ivuxolimab in advanced cancers. Generated by immunoSEQ multiplex PCR, the TCRdb table keeps only in-frame clones and is missing some. The profile shows around 150,000 clones, 94% of them singletons. It was autoimmune disease history or systemic immunosuppression that excluded patients. Peripheral blood came from all dose cohorts at three timepoints. A remark on this clone: Its antigen is unidentified.

V lost 4 bases to trimming and J lost 6 bases; unmatched junction nucleotides: 3. Germline assignment: CDR1 SGHNT and CDR2 YENEEA. CDR3 length: 16 residues. General study findings and limits: Both blood CD4+ and CD8+ T cells showed clonal growth by week 6 at 0.1 to 3.0 mg/kg.

This receptor was taken from an adult with an advanced solid tumor such as melanoma, head and neck, liver or kidney cancer. The source material was CD4+ or CD8+ T cells sorted from blood, sampled in a trial of the OX40 agonist ivuxolimab. The chain is built from TRBV11-3 and TRBJ2-2, with 15 bases that match TRBD2. CDR3: CASSSGLAGGAGELFF. The CDR3 DNA sequence: TGTGCCAGCAGCTCGGGACTAGCGGGAGGAGCCGGGGAGCTGTTTTTT.